This entry lists 27 T cell receptor beta chains sequenced from one sample in a study of regulatory T cells in long-lasting Graves disease. Time point denoted: persistent/refractory GD, antithyroid drugs over 5 years with positive TRAb. Preparation of the TCR library used RNA extracted from PBMCs. Researchers made TCR beta libraries by using iRepertoire HTBI primers and running Arm-PCR on CDR3 regions. In TCRdb, the multiplex PCR reads were re-called with MiXCR into one record per CDR3 protein. The table shows hundreds of thousands of distinct CDR3 sequences, with around 21% occurring only once. The sequencing here drew on peripheral blood mononuclear cells (PBMCs), taken when the disease was refractory, from a patient treated with antithyroid drugs. These receptors all stem from a female donor with Graves disease.

This clonotype was seen repeatedly, ten times or more. This sequence joins TRBV2 and TRBJ2-7; 8 nucleotides align to TRBD1. V lost 6 bases and J lost 4; bases outside the gene matches: 8. Per germline, CDR1 SNHLY and CDR2 FYNNEI. The CDR3 spans 14 residues. CDR3 protein: CASRLTGAGYEQYF. The CDR3 region has the DNA TGTGCCAGCAGGCTGACAGGGGCGGGGTACGAGCAGTACTTC.

The table lists this clonotype with many counts. This chain links TRBV28 with TRBJ2-2, with D unresolved. Deletions cut 4 bases from V and 4 bases from J, with 16 bases between. Germline V CDR1 and CDR2: MDHEN, SYDVKM. The length of the CDR3 is 16 residues. This CDR3 is CASSYPQSPFTGELFF. For the CDR3, the DNA is TGTGCCAGCAGTTACCCCCAGTCACCCTTCACCGGGGAGCTGTTTTTT. The full variable domain, its missing parts supplied by reference TRBV28 and TRBJ2-2, is DVKVTQSSRYLVKRTGEKVFLECVQDMDHENMFWYRQDPGLGLRLIYFSYDVKMKEKGDIPEGYSVSREKKERFSLILESASTNQTSMYLCASSYPQSPFTGELFFGEGSRLTVL.

The chain is built from TRBV30 and TRBJ2-5; D is unclear. Germline CDR1 reads GTSNPN; CDR2 reads SVGIG (reference sequence). The V end lost 2 bases, the J end lost 1 base, and 11 bases lay between the germline ends. The CDR3 spans 14 residues. The CDR3 region is CAWSKPGFQETQYF. CDR3 coding DNA: TGTGCCTGGAGTAAACCAGGCTTCCAAGAGACCCAGTACTTC.

This clonotype was counted a few times. The gene calls are TRBV6-1 and TRBJ1-5; 7 positions agree with TRBD1. V shed 4 bases, J shed 5 bases, and the junction held 14 bases outside the gene matches. The CDR3 runs 17 residues. Germline V CDR1 and CDR2: MNHNS, SASEGT. CDR3 DNA sequence: TGTGCCAGCAGTGTCAGGGGGACCTTTGGACCTGATCAGCCCCAGCATTTT. As protein: CASSVRGTFGPDQPQHF.

This clonotype was seen a single time. Since a much larger clone is just one base distant, this may be a read error. This rearrangement joins TRBV11-2 to TRBJ1-2; D uncertain. V was cut by 6 bases and J by 0 bases, with 8 bases left in between. This CDR3 has 13 amino acids. In germline, CDR1 is SGHAT, CDR2 FQNNGV. Here the CDR3 reads CASRPGANYGYTF. CDR3 in DNA: TGTGCCAGCAGGCCGGGAGCTAACTATGGCTACACCTTC.

The V call is TRBV20-1, the J call TRBJ2-7; 8 positions match TRBD2. Trimming removed 6 bases from V and 5 bases from J; junction bases left unmatched: 9. The CDR3 is made up of 13 amino acids. Germline V gene sequence: CDR1 DFQATT, CDR2 SNEGSKA (reference sequence). This CDR3 reads CSARREVGDEQYF. The CDR3 DNA reads as TGCAGTGCGAGGCGGGAGGTTGGAGACGAGCAGTACTTC.

This clonotype showed up many times. The chain is built from TRBV6-9 and TRBJ2-7, with no clear D. The CDR3 spans 14 residues. Germline assignment: CDR1 MNHGY and CDR2 SVAAGI. The germline V and J ends were trimmed by 3 bases and 2 bases, with 11 bases remaining between them. The CDR3: CASSYGVRTYEQYF. The CDR3 coding sequence is TGTGCCAGCAGTTACGGAGTCAGGACCTACGAGCAGTACTTC.

Regarding this clonotype: A far larger clone is a single base away, which makes a read error likely. J is TRBJ1-2 and V is TRBV6-2 or TRBV6-3; a possible D gene is TRBD1 (5 bases). The CDR3 is 13 amino acids. Germline values: CDR1 MNHEY, CDR2 SVGEGT. CDR3 in amino acids: CASSYRQGSGYPF. DNA of the CDR3: TGTGCCAGCAGTTACCGGCAGGGAAGTGGCTACCCCTTC.

In this sample, this clonotype turned up many times. The chain links TRBV7-2 to TRBJ2-7; D tentatively fits TRBD1 or TRBD2 (5 bases each). Deletions cut 4 bases from V and 7 bases from J, with 11 bases between. This CDR3 spans 12 amino acids. Per germline, CDR1 SGHTA and CDR2 FQGNSA. CDR3 DNA: TGTGCCAGCAGCTCTAGCTGGGGGGAGCAGTACTTC. Its translation is CASSSSWGEQYF.

This clonotype was recorded at least ten times. This chain joins TRBV11-3 and TRBJ2-7, with D perhaps TRBD1 (5 bases). Germline CDR1 and CDR2: SGHNT and YENEEA. Trimming shortened V by 6 bases and J by 2 bases, and 17 bases separated the two germline ends. The CDR3 covers 15 residues. In DNA, the CDR3 is TGTGCCAGCAGGCCCCTCATCAAGGGGACCTACGAGCAGTACTTC. Its translation is CASRPLIKGTYEQYF.

This clonotype came up many times. The chain employs TRBV13 and TRBJ2-2; 8 positions agree with TRBD2. The CDR3 is 14 residues long. Germline lookup yields CDR1 PRHDT and CDR2 FYEKMQ (reference sequence). V lost 6 bases and J lost 5; bases outside the gene matches: 5. The CDR3 reads CASRSGSRTGELFF. The CDR3 region has the DNA TGTGCCAGCAGAAGCGGGAGTCGAACCGGGGAGCTGTTTTTT.

Ten or more counts support this clonotype. This could be a read error, since a much larger clone is one nucleotide away. V is TRBV7-9 and J is TRBJ2-7; 7 bases line up with TRBD1. V was clipped by 4 bases and J by 1 base; unmatched bases: 1. CDR3 size: 13 residues. CDR1 is SEHNR, CDR2 FQNEAQ, per germline (reference sequence). The CDR3 loop is CASSSTGSYEQYF. The CDR3 nucleotides read TGTGCCAGCAGCTCGACAGGGTCCTACGAGCAGTACTTC.

This clonotype showed up just once. As DNA, the CDR3 is TGTGCCAGCGGACTAGCGGGAGGGTACAATGAGCAGTTCTTC. Protein: CASGLAGGYNEQFF. This chain uses TRBV2 with TRBJ2-1, with 15 nucleotides matching TRBD2. Germline V gene data show CDR1 as SNHLY and CDR2 as FYNNEI. The J segment lost 4 bases and the V segment lost 8 bases, leaving 0 bases of the junction unmatched. The CDR3 is made up of 14 amino acids.

The chain recombines TRBV30 with TRBJ2-6; 7 bases match TRBD1. There are 15 residues in the CDR3. The V segment lost 3 bases and the J segment 0 bases; nucleotides outside the gene matches: 2. Per germline, CDR1 GTSNPN and CDR2 SVGIG (reference sequence). The CDR3 sequence is CAWRGDSSGANVLTF. CDR3 nucleotides: TGTGCCTGGAGAGGGGACAGCTCTGGGGCCAACGTCCTGACTTTC.

This clonotype was recorded at least ten times. The rearrangement uses TRBV28 and TRBJ1-5; D is undetermined. This CDR3 region has 15 residues. V was cut by 3 bases and J by 0 bases, with 9 bases left in between. Germline CDR1 is MDHEN and CDR2 is SYDVKM. The CDR3 is CASSFEINSNQPQHF. The CDR3 coding sequence is TGTGCCAGCAGTTTCGAGATAAATAGCAATCAGCCCCAGCATTTT.

This clonotype has a count of ten or more. The chain employs TRBV7-6 and TRBJ2-2; D may be TRBD1 (6 bases). Germline-derived CDR1 and CDR2 are SGHVS and FNYEAQ. The ends were cut back, 5 bases at V and 0 bases at J, with 13 bases in the middle. The CDR3 consists of 16 residues. The CDR3 region has the DNA TGTGCCAGCAGCGACACCACAGGGTCGAACACCGGGGAGCTGTTTTTT. It is translated as CASSDTTGSNTGELFF.

This chain connects TRBV11-2 to TRBJ2-1; possible D gene TRBD1, 5 bases. Germline V CDR1 and CDR2: SGHAT, FQNNGV. V dropped 2 bases and J dropped 3 bases, with 14 bases sitting between them. This CDR3 has 16 amino acids. The CDR3 region is CASSLLVRVGYNEQFF. Written as DNA, the CDR3 is TGTGCCAGCAGCTTATTGGTCAGGGTCGGCTACAATGAGCAGTTCTTC.

The chain employs TRBV4-2 and TRBJ2-5; 7 nucleotides match TRBD2. Trimming cost V 4 bases and J 1 base; bases outside gene matches: 15. CDR1 LGHNA and CDR2 YNFKEQ come from the germline V gene. This CDR3 spans 18 amino acids. In nucleotides, the CDR3 is TGTGCCAGCAGCCGGGGGAGCGGGACCCTGGGAGGCCAAGAGACCCAGTACTTC. It translates to CASSRGSGTLGGQETQYF.

With regard to this clonotype: Just one base apart from a much larger clone, this may be a read error. The chain has TRBV28 and TRBJ2-5; 8 bases line up with TRBD2. The CDR3 is 15 residues long. Germline CDR1 reads MDHEN; CDR2 reads SYDVKM. The V gene end was trimmed by 6 bases and the J gene end by 7 bases; junction bases not matched to a gene: 13. The CDR3 nucleotides are TGTGCCAGCAGGACGAGCGGGAGCGCCTCGTGGACCCAGTACTTC. Encoded protein: CASRTSGSASWTQYF.

Details on this clonotype: One base away lies a much larger clone, so this may be a sequencing read error. The J gene is TRBJ2-7, the V gene TRBV2; D is ambiguous. The length of the CDR3 is 13 residues. Looked up from germline, CDR1 is SNHLY and CDR2 is FYNNEI. The CDR3 loop reads CASRGSDSYEQHF. The CDR3 nucleotides are TGTGCCAGCAGGGGATCCGACTCCTACGAGCAGCACTTC.

This clonotype was seen ten or more times. The rearrangement links TRBV2 to TRBJ1-6, with a possible D match to TRBD1 (6 bases). The CDR3 spans 16 residues. From germline, CDR1 is SNHLY and CDR2 FYNNEI. V was pared by 0 bases and J by 9 bases, with 15 bases between. CDR3 sequence (DNA): TGTGCCAGCAGTGAAGCGGCAGGGGCTTGGGGTTCACCCCTCCACTTT. Protein product: CASSEAAGAWGSPLHF.

The chain is built from TRBV7-6 and TRBJ2-7; perhaps TRBD2 as D (7 bases). The CDR3 runs 14 residues. Germline V CDR1 and CDR2: SGHVS, FNYEAQ. Trimming stripped 3 bases from V and 4 bases from J, with 13 bases between. The chain's CDR3 is CASSFGGGRYEQYF. CDR3 DNA sequence: TGTGCCAGCAGCTTTGGGGGCGGGAGATACGAGCAGTACTTC.

This clonotype was counted at least ten times. The chain carries TRBV2 and TRBJ1-2; D gene unclear. This CDR3 region has 13 residues. The germline V gene encodes CDR1 SNHLY and CDR2 FYNNEI. V was cut by 8 bases and J by 1 base, with 11 bases left in between. DNA of the CDR3: TGTGCCAGCGGCCGGGCCGGTAACTATGGCTACACCTTC. Translation gives CASGRAGNYGYTF.

This clonotype was seen ten or more times. The V gene is TRBV2, the J gene TRBJ1-1, with no clear D. CDR1 SNHLY and CDR2 FYNNEI come from the germline V gene. The germline V and J ends were trimmed by 4 bases and 5 bases, with 14 bases remaining between them. The CDR3 sequence is 14 residues long. The CDR3 DNA reads TGTGCCAGCAGTGTCATAGGAGAGGATACTGAAGCTTTCTTT. Its protein product is CASSVIGEDTEAFF.

This clonotype was seen more than once but under ten times. The chain uses TRBV12-3 or TRBV12-4 and TRBJ2-2, with D tentatively TRBD2 (5 bases). The CDR3 has 14 residues. Trimming removed 4 bases at V and 5 bases at J, with 11 bases between. As DNA, the CDR3 is TGTGCCAGCAGTTCTGGGCCGGGGACCGGGGAGCTGTTTTTT. Translation gives CASSSGPGTGELFF.

This clonotype showed up just a few times. The chain's CDR3 is CASSQLAGGQETQYF. The DNA for the CDR3 is TGTGCCAGCAGTCAACTAGCGGGAGGACAAGAGACCCAGTACTTC. The chain is built from TRBV6-1 and TRBJ2-5, with 12 bases matching TRBD2. Germline CDR1 is MNHNS and CDR2 is SASEGT. CDR3 length equals 15 residues. V lost 5 bases, J lost 2 bases, and 3 bases stayed unmatched.

Many counts were recorded for this clonotype. The chain carries TRBV10-3 and TRBJ2-5; the match to TRBD1 covers 9 bases. CDR1 is ENHRY, CDR2 SYGVKD, per germline. This CDR3 spans 15 amino acids. Trimming at V came to 3 bases and at J to 5 bases, leaving 7 bases not matched to a gene. The CDR3 protein is CAISDGTGIGETQYF. DNA for the CDR3: TGTGCCATCAGTGACGGGACAGGGATAGGGGAGACCCAGTACTTC.